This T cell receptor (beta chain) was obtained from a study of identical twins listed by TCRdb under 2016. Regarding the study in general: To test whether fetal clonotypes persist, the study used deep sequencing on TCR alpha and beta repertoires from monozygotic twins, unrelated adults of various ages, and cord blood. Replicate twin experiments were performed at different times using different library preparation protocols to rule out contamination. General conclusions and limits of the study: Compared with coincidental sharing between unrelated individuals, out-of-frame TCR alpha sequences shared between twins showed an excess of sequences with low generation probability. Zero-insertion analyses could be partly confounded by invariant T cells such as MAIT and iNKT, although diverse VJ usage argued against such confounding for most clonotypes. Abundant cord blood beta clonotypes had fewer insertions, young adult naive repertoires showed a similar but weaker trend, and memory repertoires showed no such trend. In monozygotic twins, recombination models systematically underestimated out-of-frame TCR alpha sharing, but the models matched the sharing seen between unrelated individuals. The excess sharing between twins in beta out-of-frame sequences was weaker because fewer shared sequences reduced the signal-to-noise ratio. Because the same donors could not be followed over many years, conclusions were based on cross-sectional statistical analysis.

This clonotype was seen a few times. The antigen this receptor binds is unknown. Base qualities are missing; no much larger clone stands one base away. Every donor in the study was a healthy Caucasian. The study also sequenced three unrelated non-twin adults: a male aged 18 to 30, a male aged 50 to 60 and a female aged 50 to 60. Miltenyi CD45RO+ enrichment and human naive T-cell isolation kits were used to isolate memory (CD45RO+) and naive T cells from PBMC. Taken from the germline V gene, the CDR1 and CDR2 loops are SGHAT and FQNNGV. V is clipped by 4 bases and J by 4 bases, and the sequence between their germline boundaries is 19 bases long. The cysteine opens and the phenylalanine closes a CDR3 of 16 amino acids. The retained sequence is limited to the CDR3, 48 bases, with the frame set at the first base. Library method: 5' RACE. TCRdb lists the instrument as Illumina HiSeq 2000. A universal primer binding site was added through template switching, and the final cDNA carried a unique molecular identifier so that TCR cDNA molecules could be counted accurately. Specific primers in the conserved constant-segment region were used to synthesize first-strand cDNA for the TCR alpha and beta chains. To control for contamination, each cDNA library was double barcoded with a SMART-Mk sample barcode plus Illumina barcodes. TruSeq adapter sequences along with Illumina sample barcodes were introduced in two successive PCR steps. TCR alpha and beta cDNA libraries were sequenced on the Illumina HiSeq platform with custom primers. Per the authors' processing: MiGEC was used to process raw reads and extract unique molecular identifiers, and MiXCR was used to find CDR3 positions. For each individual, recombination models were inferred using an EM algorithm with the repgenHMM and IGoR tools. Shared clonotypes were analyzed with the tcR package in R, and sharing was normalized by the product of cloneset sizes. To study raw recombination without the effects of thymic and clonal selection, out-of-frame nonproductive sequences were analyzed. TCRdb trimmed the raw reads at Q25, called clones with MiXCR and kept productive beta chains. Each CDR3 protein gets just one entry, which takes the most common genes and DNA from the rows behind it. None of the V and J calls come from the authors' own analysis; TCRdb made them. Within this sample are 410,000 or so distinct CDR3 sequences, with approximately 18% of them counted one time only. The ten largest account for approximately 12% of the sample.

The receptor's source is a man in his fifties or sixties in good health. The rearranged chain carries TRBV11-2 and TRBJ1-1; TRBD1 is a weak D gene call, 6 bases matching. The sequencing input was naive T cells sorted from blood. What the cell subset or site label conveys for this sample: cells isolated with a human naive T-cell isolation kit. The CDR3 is CASSSGGRGDRTEAFF. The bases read TGTGCCAGCAGCTCCGGGGGGCGCGGGGATCGCACTGAAGCTTTCTTT.